A single sample gave rise to the 22 T cell receptor beta chains below, sequenced in a study of cytomegalovirus exposure and HLA in healthy donors. 13 Jbeta primers and 60 Vbeta primers were used for the PCR. Libraries were prepared by immunoSEQ multiplex PCR; TCRdb keeps only in-frame clonotypes and omits some of them. This table holds about 140,000 clones, roughly 81% found once. Sequences were obtained from PBMCs. These receptors were obtained from a female donor in good health and CMV-seronegative.

This clone was counted many times. The V and J genes are TRBV5-6 and TRBJ1-1, with TRBD1 matching over 8 bases. J gave up 1 base and V 4 bases, and 6 bases lay outside the gene matches. Germline V CDR1 and CDR2: SGHDT, YYEEEE. This CDR3 contains 15 residues. CDR3 sequence: CASSPGTGRNTEAFF. DNA for the CDR3: TGTGCCAGCAGCCCCGGGACAGGCAGGAACACTGAAGCTTTCTTT.

The V call is TRBV2, the J call TRBJ1-5, with D tentatively TRBD1 (5 bases). Germline lookup yields CDR1 SNHLY and CDR2 FYNNEI. The CDR3 is 13 amino acids. V lost 4 bases to trimming and J lost 6 bases, with 10 bases between them. The CDR3 reads CASSGEDTQPQHF. In DNA, the CDR3 is TGTGCCAGCAGTGGGGAGGACACTCAGCCCCAGCATTTT.

The chain recombines TRBV5-1 with TRBJ2-2; D unclear. The germline V gene encodes CDR1 SGHRS and CDR2 YFSETQ. Trimming stripped 5 bases from V and 5 bases from J, with 10 bases between. The CDR3 has 13 amino acids. The CDR3 sequence is CASSRRKTGELFF. CDR3 DNA sequence: TGCGCCAGCAGTCGGAGAAAGACCGGGGAGCTGTTTTTT.

The V and J genes are TRBV10-3 and TRBJ2-7, with 9 bases fitting TRBD1. Per the germline V gene, CDR1 is ENHRY and CDR2 is SYGVKD. J gave up 1 base and V 4 bases, and 5 bases lay outside the gene matches. This CDR3 has 15 residues. CDR3 amino acids: CAISGGTGLSYEQYF. The DNA for the CDR3 is TGTGCCATCAGTGGCGGGACAGGGCTTTCCTACGAGCAGTACTTC.

CDR3 coding DNA: TGTGCCAGCAGCACTAAGCCAGCGGGGACCACGAATGAGCAGTTCTTC. As protein: CASSTKPAGTTNEQFF. The V call is TRBV9, the J call TRBJ2-1, with 7 bases aligning to TRBD2. The CDR3 is 16 amino acids. CDR1 is SGDLS, CDR2 YYNGEE, per germline. The trim removed 4 bases at V and 7 bases at J, leaving 14 bases unmatched.

The chain couples TRBV11-2 to TRBJ1-1, with D possibly being TRBD1 (5 bases). CDR1 is SGHAT, CDR2 FQNNGV, per germline. V was trimmed by 1 base and J by 3 bases, leaving 6 bases between them. The CDR3 consists of 13 residues. The CDR3 DNA sequence: TGTGCCAGCAGCTTAGGGGGGGACACTGAAGCTTTCTTT. Translation: CASSLGGDTEAFF.

The rearrangement joins TRBV30 to TRBJ2-1; the match to TRBD2 covers 10 bases. From germline, CDR1 is GTSNPN and CDR2 SVGIG (reference sequence). The CDR3 spans 10 residues. After removal of 7 bases from V and 10 bases from J, the junction contained 1 base not matched to a gene. The CDR3 DNA follows: TGTGCCTCGACTAGCGGGGAGCAGTTCTTC. As protein: CASTSGEQFF.

The chain links TRBV28 to TRBJ1-1; D remains unclear. Trimming removed 7 bases at V and 3 bases at J, with 15 bases between. The CDR3 length is 14 residues. Looked up from germline, CDR1 is MDHEN and CDR2 is SYDVKM. Here the CDR3 DNA reads TGTGCCAGCATCAACGGAGGATGGGACACTGAAGCTTTCTTT. Translated: CASINGGWDTEAFF.

The chain employs TRBV7-9 and TRBJ2-1; 10 bases are a match to TRBD1. Trimming took 5 bases from V and 8 from J; bases not matched to a gene: 6. Germline CDR1 is SEHNR and CDR2 is FQNEAQ (reference sequence). The CDR3 extends over 14 amino acids. CDR3: CASSISGTGDEQFF. The CDR3, as DNA: TGTGCCAGCAGCATATCCGGGACAGGGGATGAGCAGTTCTTC.

This chain links TRBV7-6 with TRBJ2-1, with D perhaps matching TRBD2 (6 bases). The CDR3 runs to 16 residues. Deletions cut 1 base from V and 8 bases from J, with 18 bases between. The germline V gene encodes CDR1 SGHVS and CDR2 FNYEAQ. The CDR3: CASSLESGEGTHEQFF. The CDR3 bases are TGTGCCAGCAGCTTAGAGTCGGGAGAGGGGACCCATGAGCAGTTCTTC.

The CDR3, as DNA: TGTGCCAGCAGGGCCGGGACAGGGGGTTACATTCAGTACTTC. Amino acids: CASRAGTGGYIQYF. V and J are TRBV2 and TRBJ2-4; 11 nucleotides align to TRBD1. CDR1 is SNHLY, CDR2 FYNNEI, per germline. V dropped 6 bases and J dropped 8; count of bases not matched to a gene: 6. This CDR3 has 14 amino acids.

V is TRBV6-1 and J is TRBJ2-1; TRBD1 might be the D (6 bases). The CDR3 is made up of 13 amino acids. In germline, CDR1 is MNHNS, CDR2 SASEGT. Between the trimmed V and J ends, which lost 4 bases and 8 bases, there was a span of 12 bases. The CDR3 DNA reads TGTGCCAGCAGTGCCCGGACAGTTTATGAGCAGTTCTTC. It codes for CASSARTVYEQFF.

V and J are TRBV19 and TRBJ1-4; D may be TRBD1 (5 bases). This CDR3 spans 15 amino acids. Deletions cut 3 bases from V and 1 base from J, with 9 bases between. CDR1 LNHDA and CDR2 SQIVND come from the germline V gene (reference sequence). For the CDR3, the DNA is TGTGCCAGTAGTATTCTCAGGGAAACTAATGAAAAACTGTTTTTT. Translated, it gives CASSILRETNEKLFF.

The chain combines TRBV2 with TRBJ2-1; 10 bases line up with TRBD2. J gave up 7 bases and V 3 bases, and 6 bases lay outside the gene matches. This CDR3 spans 15 amino acids. Germline V gene sequence: CDR1 SNHLY, CDR2 FYNNEI. CDR3 bases: TGTGCCAGCAGTGAGGGTCTAGCGGGGGATAATGAGCAGTTCTTC. Protein: CASSEGLAGDNEQFF.

This clone was seen only once. The chain uses TRBV6-1 and TRBJ2-7; 11 nucleotides match TRBD2. The length of the CDR3 is 14 residues. Looked up from germline, CDR1 is MNHNS and CDR2 is SASEGT. V was pared by 6 bases and J by 1 base, with 2 bases of the junction left unmatched. The CDR3 sequence: CASRGLAASYEQYF. DNA of the CDR3: TGTGCCAGCAGGGGACTAGCGGCATCCTACGAGCAGTACTTC.

V is TRBV28 and J is TRBJ2-1, with 8 nucleotides matching TRBD2. After removal of 3 bases from V and 4 bases from J, the junction contained 5 bases not matched to a gene. This CDR3 comprises 15 residues. The germline CDR1 and CDR2 sequences are MDHEN and SYDVKM. The CDR3 DNA sequence: TGTGCCAGCAGTTTTTCCGGGGGGGGGTACAATGAGCAGTTCTTC. This encodes CASSFSGGGYNEQFF.

V usage is TRBV10-1 and J usage is TRBJ2-7, with 7 bases that match TRBD2. V dropped 6 bases and J dropped 3; count of bases not matched to a gene: 2. Germline V gives CDR1 WNHNN, CDR2 SYGVQD (reference sequence). CDR3 size: 12 residues. The CDR3 DNA follows: TGCGCCAGCAGCGGGACTAACTACGAGCAGTACTTC. This sequence encodes CASSGTNYEQYF.

The chain combines TRBV5-4 with TRBJ1-2; weak D call: TRBD1 (6 bases). CDR3 length: 15 residues. Trimming pared 0 bases from V and 6 bases from J, leaving 15 bases between. Germline assignment: CDR1 SGHNT and CDR2 YYREEE (reference sequence). This CDR3 reads CASSLESPGVHGYTF. The CDR3 nucleotides are TGTGCCAGCAGCTTGGAATCCCCAGGGGTTCATGGCTACACCTTC.

The chain employs TRBV5-6 and TRBJ1-1; D remains unclear. This CDR3 is built from 14 residues. Per the germline V gene, CDR1 is SGHDT and CDR2 is YYEEEE. The V end was cut by 2 bases, the J end by 3 bases, with 11 bases between. This CDR3 reads CASSFRGRDTEAFF. The CDR3 nucleotides are TGTGCCAGCAGCTTCCGGGGTAGGGACACTGAAGCTTTCTTT.

J is TRBJ2-1 and V is TRBV5-6; TRBD2 aligns across 8 bases. Germline lookup yields CDR1 SGHDT and CDR2 YYEEEE. The V segment lost 4 bases and the J segment 7 bases; nucleotides outside the gene matches: 13. This CDR3 is 16 amino acids long. The CDR3 DNA sequence: TGTGCCAGCAGCACACTTTCCCGGGAGGGCCTTAATGAGCAGTTCTTC. Translation gives CASSTLSREGLNEQFF.

This clone occurred a few times. This sequence joins TRBV29-1 and TRBJ1-1; D may be TRBD1 (5 bases). Per the germline V gene, CDR1 is SQVTM and CDR2 is ANQGSEA. There are 12 residues in the CDR3. V lost 6 bases, J lost 1 base, and 9 bases lay in between. The chain's CDR3 is CSVTTGNTEAFF. CDR3 nucleotides: TGCAGCGTAACAACAGGGAACACTGAAGCTTTCTTT. The full variable domain, completed using reference TRBV29-1 and TRBJ1-1, is SAVISQKPSRDICQRGTSLTIQCQVDSQVTMMFWYRQQPGQSLTLIATANQGSEATYESGFVIDKFPISRPNLTFSTLTVSNMSPEDSSIYLCSVTTGNTEAFFGQGTRLTVV.

This clone was found once. The chain combines TRBV7-9 with TRBJ2-7, with TRBD1 as a possible D gene (5 bases). With 2 bases removed from V and 2 bases from J, the gap between germline ends came to 7 bases. The CDR3 is 13 residues long. Germline CDR1 and CDR2: SEHNR and FQNEAQ (reference sequence). The CDR3 loop reads CASSLRQTYEQYF. The CDR3 nucleotides read TGTGCCAGCAGCTTAAGACAGACCTACGAGCAGTACTTC.